This entry describes one TCR beta chain. The antigen is unknown. Germline V gives CDR1 GTSNPN, CDR2 SVGIG (reference sequence). With 3 bases removed from V and 8 bases from J, the gap between germline ends came to 23 bases. The CDR3 loop spans 16 amino acids. TCRdb reprocessed the RT-PCR reads with MiXCR, giving one entry per CDR3 protein. This sample has some 520,000 distinct CDR3 sequences, with more than 15% found just once. The sample belongs to a study of response to subunit inactivated influenza vaccine. General study points: Authors suggested each seasonal flu vaccination may recruit only limited numbers of new T cells.

The source material was CD4+ T cells sorted from PBMCs, sampled around 25 months after vaccination. The clonotype originates from a man aged 50 to 75 who received an inactivated influenza vaccine. The chain joins TRBV30 to TRBJ2-1; tentative D call: TRBD1 (6 bases). The CDR3 loop is CAWRPVGRTGPDEQFF. Here the CDR3 DNA reads TGTGCCTGGAGGCCAGTGGGACGTACAGGGCCGGATGAGCAGTTCTTC.